The clone carrying this TCR beta chain came up a few times. Germline V gene lookup returns CDR1 SGHNT and CDR2 YENEEA. The V segment lost 6 bases and the J segment 1 base; nucleotides outside the gene matches: 8. The CDR3 has 15 amino acids. This record comes from a study of preoperative IRX-2 immunotherapy in early breast cancer. TCRdb keeps only in-frame clones here, not all; method: immunoSEQ multiplex PCR. This table holds about 3,600 clones, around 79% found once. Treatment defined: preoperative locoregional IRX-2 cytokine immunotherapy. Patients received preoperative, locoregional IRX-2 cytokine immunotherapy in a phase Ib study.

The chain uses TRBV11-3 and TRBJ2-5, with TRBD2 matching over 7 bases. The source was tumor tissue, collected after IRX-2 immunotherapy. The TCR sequence derives from a human donor with breast cancer. CDR3 amino acids: CASRETGGGQETQYF. The DNA for the CDR3 is TGTGCCAGCAGGGAAACTGGGGGGGGCCAAGAGACCCAGTACTTC.